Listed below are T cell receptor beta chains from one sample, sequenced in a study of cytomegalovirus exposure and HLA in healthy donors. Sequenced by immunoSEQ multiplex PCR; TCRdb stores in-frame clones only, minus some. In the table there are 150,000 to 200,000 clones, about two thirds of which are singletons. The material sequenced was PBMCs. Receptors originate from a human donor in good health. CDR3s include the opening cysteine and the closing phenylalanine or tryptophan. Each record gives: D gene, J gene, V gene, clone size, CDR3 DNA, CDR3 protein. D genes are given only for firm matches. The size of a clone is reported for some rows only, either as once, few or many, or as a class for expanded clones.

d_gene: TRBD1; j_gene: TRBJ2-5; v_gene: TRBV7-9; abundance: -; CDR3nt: TGTGCCAGCAGCCCCCGGGACAGGGGGCCTGAGACCCAGTACTTC; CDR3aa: CASSPRDRGPETQYF
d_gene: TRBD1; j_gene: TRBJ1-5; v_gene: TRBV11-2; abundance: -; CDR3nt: TGTGCCAGCAGCGATGGACAGGTTAATCAGCCCCAGCATTTT; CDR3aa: CASSDGQVNQPQHF
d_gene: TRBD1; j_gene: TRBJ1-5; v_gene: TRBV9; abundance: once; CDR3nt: TGTGCCAGCAGCGTAGACAGGGGTGATCAGCCCCAGCATTTT; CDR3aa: CASSVDRGDQPQHF
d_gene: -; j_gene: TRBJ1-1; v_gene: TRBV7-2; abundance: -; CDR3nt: TGTGCCAGCAGCTTGGCCGGGTCGAACACTGAAGCTTTCTTT; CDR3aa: CASSLAGSNTEAFF
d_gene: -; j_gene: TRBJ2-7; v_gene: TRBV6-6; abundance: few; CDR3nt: TGTGCCAGCAGTTACCCCAGGGGATGGTACGAGCAGTACTTC; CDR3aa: CASSYPRGWYEQYF
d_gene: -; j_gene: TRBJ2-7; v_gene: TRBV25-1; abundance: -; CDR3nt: TGTGCCAGCCCCCCGGGAATTTGCTCCTACGAGCAGTACTTC; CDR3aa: CASPPGICSYEQYF
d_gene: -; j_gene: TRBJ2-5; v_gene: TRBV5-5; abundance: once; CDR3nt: TGTGCCAGCAGTACTGGCCGGGGAGAGACCCAGTACTTC; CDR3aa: CASSTGRGETQYF
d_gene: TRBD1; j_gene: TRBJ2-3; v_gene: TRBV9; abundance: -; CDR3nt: TGTGCCAGCAGCGTAAGGGGGACAGGGTCAGATACGCAGTATTTT; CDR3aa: CASSVRGTGSDTQYF
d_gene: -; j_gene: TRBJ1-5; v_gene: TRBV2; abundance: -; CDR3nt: TGTGCCAGCAGTGGTCGGACATGGGGGCCCCAGCATTTT; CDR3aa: CASSGRTWGPQHF
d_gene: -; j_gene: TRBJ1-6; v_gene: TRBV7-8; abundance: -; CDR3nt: TGTGCCAGCAGCTTACGGGGGGCGAATTCACCCCTCCACTTT; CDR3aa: CASSLRGANSPLHF
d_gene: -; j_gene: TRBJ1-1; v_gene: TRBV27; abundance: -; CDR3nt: TGTGCCAGCAGTTTATCCGTGAACACTGAAGCTTTCTTT; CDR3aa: CASSLSVNTEAFF
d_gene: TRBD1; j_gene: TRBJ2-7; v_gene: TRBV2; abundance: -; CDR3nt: TGTGCCACCAGGGACAGAAACTACGAGCAGTACTTC; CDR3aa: CATRDRNYEQYF
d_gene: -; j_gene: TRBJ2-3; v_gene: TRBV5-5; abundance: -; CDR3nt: TGTGCCAGCAGCCTGAGAGGAGCGGCCCGCACAGATACGCAGTATTTT; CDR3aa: CASSLRGAARTDTQYF
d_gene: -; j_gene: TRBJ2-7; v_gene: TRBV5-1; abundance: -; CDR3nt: TGCGCCAGCAGCCCAACGGGGGTTAGCGAGCAGTACTTC; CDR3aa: CASSPTGVSEQYF
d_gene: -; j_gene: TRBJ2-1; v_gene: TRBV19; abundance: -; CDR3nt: TGTGCCAGTAGTCCCTTGGCGGGGAGCTACAATGAGCAGTTCTTC; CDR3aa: CASSPLAGSYNEQFF
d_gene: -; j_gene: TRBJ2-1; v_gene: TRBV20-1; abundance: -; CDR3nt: TGCAGTACCCAGAGGGCATATGAGCAGTTCTTC; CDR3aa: CSTQRAYEQFF
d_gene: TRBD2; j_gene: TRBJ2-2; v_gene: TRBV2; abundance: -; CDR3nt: TGTGCCAGCAGTCCCTCAACTAGCGGGGGGGCCAACACCGGGGAGCTGTTTTTT; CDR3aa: CASSPSTSGGANTGELFF
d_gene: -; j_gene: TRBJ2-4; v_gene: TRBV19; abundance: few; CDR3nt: TGTGCCAGTAGTATGGGGCTCTTAAACATTCAGTACTTC; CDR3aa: CASSMGLLNIQYF
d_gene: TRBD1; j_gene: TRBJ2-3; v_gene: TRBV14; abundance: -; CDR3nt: TGTGCCAGCAGCCTTGGACAGGGGACAGATACGCAGTATTTT; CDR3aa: CASSLGQGTDTQYF
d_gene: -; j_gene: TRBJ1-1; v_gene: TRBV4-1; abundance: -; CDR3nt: TGCGCCAGCAGCCAAGGATGGTTACAGAACACTGAAGCTTTCTTT; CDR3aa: CASSQGWLQNTEAFF
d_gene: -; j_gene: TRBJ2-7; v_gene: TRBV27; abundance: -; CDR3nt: TGTTGCGCCGGAGGAGGGGAAGGCTACGAGCAGTACTTC; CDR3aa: CCAGGGEGYEQYF
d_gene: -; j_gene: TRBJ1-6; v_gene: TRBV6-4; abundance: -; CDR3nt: TGTGCCAGCAGTGAACAGGTTGATTCACCCCTCCACTTT; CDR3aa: CASSEQVDSPLHF
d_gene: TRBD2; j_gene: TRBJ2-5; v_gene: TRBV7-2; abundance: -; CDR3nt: TGTGCCAGCAGCGGCCTGGGGGGGATGGAGACCCAGTACTTC; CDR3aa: CASSGLGGMETQYF
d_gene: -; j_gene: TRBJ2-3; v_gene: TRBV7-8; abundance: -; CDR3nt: TGTGCCAGCAGCTTAGTGCGTCGGGGGAGGACAGATACGCAGTATTTT; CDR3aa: CASSLVRRGRTDTQYF
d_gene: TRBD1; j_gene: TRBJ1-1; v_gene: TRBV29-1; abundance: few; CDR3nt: TGCAGCGCGTCGCAGGGGGCGAGGGGTGAAGCTTTCTTT; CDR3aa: CSASQGARGEAFF
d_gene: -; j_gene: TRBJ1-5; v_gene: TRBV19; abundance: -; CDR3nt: TGTGCCAGTAGTATAATCCAAGCAAATCAGCCCCAGCATTTT; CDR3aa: CASSIIQANQPQHF
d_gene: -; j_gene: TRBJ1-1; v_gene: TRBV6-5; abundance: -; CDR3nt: TGTGCCAGCAGTCTCGGGGGGAACACTGAAGCTTTCTTT; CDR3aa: CASSLGGNTEAFF
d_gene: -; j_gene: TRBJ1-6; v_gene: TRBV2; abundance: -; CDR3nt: TGTGCCAGCAACCCCTCGGGGGTCTATAATTCACCCCTCCACTTT; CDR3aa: CASNPSGVYNSPLHF
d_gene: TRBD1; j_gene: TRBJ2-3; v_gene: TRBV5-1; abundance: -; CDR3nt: TGCGCCAGCATGACGGGACAGGGCGGCACAGATACGCAGTATTTT; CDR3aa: CASMTGQGGTDTQYF
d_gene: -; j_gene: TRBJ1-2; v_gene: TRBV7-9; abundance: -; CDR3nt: TGTGCCAGCAGCTTAGCTCTCCGAGGCCACTATGGCTACACCTTC; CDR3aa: CASSLALRGHYGYTF
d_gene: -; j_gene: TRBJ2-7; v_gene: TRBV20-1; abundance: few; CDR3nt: TGCAGTGCCAAAGCCACCCACCAGTACTTC; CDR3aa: CSAKATHQYF
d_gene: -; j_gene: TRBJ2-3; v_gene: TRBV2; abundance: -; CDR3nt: TGTGCCAGCAGTGAAGAGAGGGATACGCAGTATTTT; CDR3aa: CASSEERDTQYF
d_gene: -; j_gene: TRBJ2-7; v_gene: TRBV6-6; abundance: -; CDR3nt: TGTGCCAGCACCTCCGGGTTGAAGGACAACGAGCAGTACTTC; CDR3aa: CASTSGLKDNEQYF
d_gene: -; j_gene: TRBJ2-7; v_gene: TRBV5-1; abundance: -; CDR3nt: TGCGCCAGCAGCTCATCACAGAGCTCCTACGAGCAGTACTTC; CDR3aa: CASSSSQSSYEQYF
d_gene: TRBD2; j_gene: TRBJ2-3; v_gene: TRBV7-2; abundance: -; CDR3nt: TGTGCCAGCAGCTTAAACAGCGGGGGGGCCCCAGATACGCAGTATTTT; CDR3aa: CASSLNSGGAPDTQYF
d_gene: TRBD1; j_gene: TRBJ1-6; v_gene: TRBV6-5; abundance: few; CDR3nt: TGTGCCAGCAGTTACGGGGACAGGACGTATTCACCCCTCCACTTT; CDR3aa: CASSYGDRTYSPLHF
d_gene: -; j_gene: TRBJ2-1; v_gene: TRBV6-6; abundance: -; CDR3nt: TGTGCCAGCAACGCGGGACAGAACTACAATGAGCAGTTCTTC; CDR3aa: CASNAGQNYNEQFF
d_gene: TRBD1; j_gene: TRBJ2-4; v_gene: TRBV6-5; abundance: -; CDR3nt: TGTGCCAGCAGTCGGGGGGACAGGGGCAAAAACATTCAGTACTTC; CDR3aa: CASSRGDRGKNIQYF
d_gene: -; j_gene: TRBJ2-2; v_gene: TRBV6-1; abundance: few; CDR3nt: TGTGCCAGCAGTGAAGCTCCAGCAGGGGGGACCGGGGAGCTGTTTTTT; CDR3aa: CASSEAPAGGTGELFF
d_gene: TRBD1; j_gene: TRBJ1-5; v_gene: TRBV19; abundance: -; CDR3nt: TGTGCCAGTAGTACAGACAGGGGCCTGAATCAGCCCCAGCATTTT; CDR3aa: CASSTDRGLNQPQHF
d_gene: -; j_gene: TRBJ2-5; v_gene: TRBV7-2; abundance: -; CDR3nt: TGTGCCAGCAGCTCCCGGACAGGGAGGGGGCAAGAGACCCAGTACTTC; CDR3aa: CASSSRTGRGQETQYF
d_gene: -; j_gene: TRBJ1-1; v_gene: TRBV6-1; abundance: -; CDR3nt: TGTGCCAGCAGGTCCACAGGGGAAGCTTTCTTT; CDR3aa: CASRSTGEAFF
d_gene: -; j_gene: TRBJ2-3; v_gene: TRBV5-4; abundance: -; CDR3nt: TGTGCCAGCAGCTTGGCCCCAACCAGGGAAGATACGCAGTATTTT; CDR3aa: CASSLAPTREDTQYF
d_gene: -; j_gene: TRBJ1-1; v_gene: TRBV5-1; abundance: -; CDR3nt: TGCGCCAGCAGCTTGGCGACAGGAGACATGAACACTGAAGCTTTCTTT; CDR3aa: CASSLATGDMNTEAFF
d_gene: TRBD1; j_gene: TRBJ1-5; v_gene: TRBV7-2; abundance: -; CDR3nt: TGTGCCAGCAGCCTACGACAGGGGGGACAGCCCCAGCATTTT; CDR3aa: CASSLRQGGQPQHF
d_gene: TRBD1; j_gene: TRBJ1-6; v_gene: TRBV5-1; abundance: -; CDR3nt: TGCGCCACACGGGACAGTAATTCACCCCTCCACTTT; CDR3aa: CATRDSNSPLHF
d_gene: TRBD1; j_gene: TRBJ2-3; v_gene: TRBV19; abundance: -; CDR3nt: TGTGCCAGTAGGACCGGGACAGGGTCATCCGATACGCAGTATTTT; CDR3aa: CASRTGTGSSDTQYF
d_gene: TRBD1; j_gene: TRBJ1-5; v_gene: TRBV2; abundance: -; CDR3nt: TGTGCCAGCAGTGAGGGGTTCGGCAGGGGGAGGCATCAGCCCCAGCATTTT; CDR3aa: CASSEGFGRGRHQPQHF
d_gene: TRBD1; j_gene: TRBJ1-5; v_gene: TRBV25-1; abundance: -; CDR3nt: TGTGCCAGCAGTGATTCGACAGGGGGCGGTTATAGCAATCAGCCCCAGCATTTT; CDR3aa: CASSDSTGGGYSNQPQHF
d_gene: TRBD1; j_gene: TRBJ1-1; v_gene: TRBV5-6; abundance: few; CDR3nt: TGTGCCAGCAGCTATTACAGGGGTATAGCGACCGAAGCTTTCTTT; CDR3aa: CASSYYRGIATEAFF
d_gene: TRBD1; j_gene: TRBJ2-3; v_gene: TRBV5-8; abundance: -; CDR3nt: TGTGCCAGCAGCTATGGGGACAGGGGAGATACGCAGTATTTT; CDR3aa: CASSYGDRGDTQYF
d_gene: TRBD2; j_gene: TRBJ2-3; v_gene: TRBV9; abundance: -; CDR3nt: TGTGCCAGCAGCGTATTTAGCGGGGGTCCTGCGGATACGCAGTATTTT; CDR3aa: CASSVFSGGPADTQYF
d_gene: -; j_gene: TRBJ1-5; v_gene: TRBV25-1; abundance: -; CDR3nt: TGTGCCAGCAGTTCCTCAGGGAATAGCAATCAGCCCCAGCATTTT; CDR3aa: CASSSSGNSNQPQHF
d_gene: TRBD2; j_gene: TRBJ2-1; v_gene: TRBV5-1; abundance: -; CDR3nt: TGCGCCAGCAGCTTCGGAGCGGGGGGATCGCGTGAGCAGTTCTTC; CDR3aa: CASSFGAGGSREQFF
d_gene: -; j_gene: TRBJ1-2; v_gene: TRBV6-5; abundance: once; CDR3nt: TGTGCCAGCAGGACACCAGGGGCGCAGGGCTACACCTTC; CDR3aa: CASRTPGAQGYTF
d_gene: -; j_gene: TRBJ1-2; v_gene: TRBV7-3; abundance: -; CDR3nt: TGTGCCAGCAGCCAAGGGGGGGGAGGCTATGGCTACACCTTC; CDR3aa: CASSQGGGGYGYTF
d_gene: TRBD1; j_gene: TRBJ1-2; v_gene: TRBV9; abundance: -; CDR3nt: TGTGCCAGCAGCTCAAGGGGGCCCCAGGGATCTAACTATGGCTACACCTTC; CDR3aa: CASSSRGPQGSNYGYTF
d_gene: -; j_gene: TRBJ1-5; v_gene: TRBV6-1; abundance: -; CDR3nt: TGTGCCAGCTTGGGGCGGGGATCGTATCAGCCCCAGCATTTT; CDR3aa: CASLGRGSYQPQHF
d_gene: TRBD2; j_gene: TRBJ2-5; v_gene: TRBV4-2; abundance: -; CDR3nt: TGTGCCAGCAGCCAAGGCGGGACTAGCGGGGTAGGGCAAGAGACCCAGTACTTC; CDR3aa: CASSQGGTSGVGQETQYF